The T cell receptor (beta chain) under discussion was sequenced for a study of T cells after yellow fever vaccination. The study's findings and limits: Sorted repertoires could include abundant contaminating clonotypes from bulk cells. The CD4 compartment and the CD8 compartment contained a small share of clonotypes in common.

The sample holds many counts of this clonotype. Its specificity is not known. The CDR3 runs to 17 residues. Trimming removed 8 bases from V and 0 bases from J, with 20 bases in between. CDR1 is SGHTA, CDR2 FQGNSA, per germline. A process of 5'RACE template switching, which added a universal primer site and UMIs, was used to make TCR cDNA. TCRdb reanalysed the 5' RACE reads using MiXCR and keeps one entry per CDR3 protein. Counted here are nearly 350,000 distinct CDR3 sequences, roughly 8.4% occurring once; the ten biggest clones make up roughly a sixth. The chain combines TRBV7-2 with TRBJ2-1; D not resolved. This TCR came from a man between 18 and 35 years old who received the YFV17D yellow fever vaccine. The source material was PBMCs, sampled around 45 days after the first yellow fever vaccination. The CDR3 DNA reads TGTGCCAGCGCACCTTGGCCGCGAGCCCGCTCCTACAATGAGCAGTTCTTC. Its translation is CASAPWPRARSYNEQFF.